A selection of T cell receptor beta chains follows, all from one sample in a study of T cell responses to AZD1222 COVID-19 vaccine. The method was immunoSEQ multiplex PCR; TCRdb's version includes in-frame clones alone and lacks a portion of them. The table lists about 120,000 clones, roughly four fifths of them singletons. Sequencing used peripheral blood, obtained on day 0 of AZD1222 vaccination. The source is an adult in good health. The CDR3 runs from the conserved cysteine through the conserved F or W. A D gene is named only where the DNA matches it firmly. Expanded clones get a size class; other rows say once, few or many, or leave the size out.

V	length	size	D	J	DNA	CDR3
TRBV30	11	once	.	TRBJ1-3	TGTGCCTGGAGTGTGGGAAACACCATATATTTT	CAWSVGNTIYF
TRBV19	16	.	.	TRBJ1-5	TGTGCCAGTAGCTATCCGGGACGCGGGAGCAATCAGCCCCAGCATTTT	CASSYPGRGSNQPQHF
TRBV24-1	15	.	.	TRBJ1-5	TGTGCCACCAGTGAAGCGGGCCAGGGCAATCAGCCCCAGCATTTT	CATSEAGQGNQPQHF
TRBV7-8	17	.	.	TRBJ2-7	TGTGCCAGCAGCTTGTCTAGCGATCCCTACAGGGCCTACGAGCAGTACTTC	CASSLSSDPYRAYEQYF
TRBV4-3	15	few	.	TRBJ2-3	TGCGCCAGCAGCCAAGAACCTCAGGGAACAGATACGCAGTATTTT	CASSQEPQGTDTQYF
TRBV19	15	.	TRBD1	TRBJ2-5	TGTGCCAGTAGTATAGGGACAGGGGGCGTTGAGACCCAGTACTTC	CASSIGTGGVETQYF
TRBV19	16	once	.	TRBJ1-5	TGTGCCAGTAGTATAAACACAGCCTATAGCAATCAGCCCCAGCATTTT	CASSINTAYSNQPQHF
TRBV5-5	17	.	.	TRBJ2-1	TGTGCCAGCAGCCGTTTACGATCCTCAGGGGTAAACAATGAGCAGTTCTTC	CASSRLRSSGVNNEQFF
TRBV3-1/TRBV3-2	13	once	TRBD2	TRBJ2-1	TGTGCCAGCAGCCAAGGGTTACTAGCGGAGCAGTTCTTC	CASSQGLLAEQFF
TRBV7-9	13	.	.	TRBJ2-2	TGTGCCAGCAGCTTAAAAGACACCGGGGAGCTGTTTTTT	CASSLKDTGELFF
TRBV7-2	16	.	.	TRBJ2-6	TGTGCCAGCAGCCATGGGGGGTGGTCTGGGGCCAACGTCCTGACTTTC	CASSHGGWSGANVLTF
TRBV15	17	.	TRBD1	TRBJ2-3	TGTGCCACCAGCAGAAGGCAGGGCAGGGGGAATTCAGATACGCAGTATTTT	CATSRRQGRGNSDTQYF
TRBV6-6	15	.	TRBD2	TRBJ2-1	TGTGCCAGCAGACTCGGGGTAGCGGGGGTCGATGAGCAGTTCTTC	CASRLGVAGVDEQFF
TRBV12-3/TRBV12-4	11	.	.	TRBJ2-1	TGTGCCACTCGACGGCGCTATGAGCAGTTCTTC	CATRRRYEQFF
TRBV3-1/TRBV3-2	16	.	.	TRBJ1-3	TGTGCCAGCAGCCAAGATCGGGGGCAGGGTGGAAACACCATATATTTT	CASSQDRGQGGNTIYF
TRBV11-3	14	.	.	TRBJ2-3	TGTGCCAGCAGCTCCGGACCGTACACAGATACGCAGTATTTT	CASSSGPYTDTQYF
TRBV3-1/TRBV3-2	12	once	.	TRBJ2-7	TGTGCCAGCAGCCGTGGGGCCTACGAGCAGTACTTC	CASSRGAYEQYF
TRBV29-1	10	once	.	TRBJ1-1	TGCAGCGTTGTTGACACTGAAGCTTTCTTT	CSVVDTEAFF
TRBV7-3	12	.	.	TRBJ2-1	TGTGCCAGCAGCTTAGATGAGGGGGAGCAGTTCTTC	CASSLDEGEQFF
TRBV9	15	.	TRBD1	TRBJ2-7	TGTGCCAGCAGCGTAGAGGGACAGGGGGCCCGGGAGCAGTACTTC	CASSVEGQGAREQYF
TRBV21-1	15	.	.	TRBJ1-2	TGTGCCAGCAGCAAAGAAGGTCAAGACAACTATGGCTACACCTTC	CASSKEGQDNYGYTF
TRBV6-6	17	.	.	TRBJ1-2	TGTGCCAGCAGTCGCGGACAACACAACGCCCACCTCTATGGCTACACCTTC	CASSRGQHNAHLYGYTF
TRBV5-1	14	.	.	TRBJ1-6	TGCGCCAGCAGCTCAAGACGGACTAATTCACCCCTCCACTTT	CASSSRRTNSPLHF
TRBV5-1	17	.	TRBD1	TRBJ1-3	TGCGCCAGCAGCTCCGACGGACAGGGGATGGCTGGAAACACCATATATTTT	CASSSDGQGMAGNTIYF
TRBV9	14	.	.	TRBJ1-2	TGTGCCAGCAGCGTATCCCGCCTCAGCCATGGCTACACCTTC	CASSVSRLSHGYTF
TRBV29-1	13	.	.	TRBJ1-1	TGCAGCGTTGAAGGTCAGGGAATCACTGAAGCTTTCTTT	CSVEGQGITEAFF
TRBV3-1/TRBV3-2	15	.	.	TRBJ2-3	TGTGCCAGCAGCCAAGACACCGTCGGATCAGATACGCAGTATTTT	CASSQDTVGSDTQYF
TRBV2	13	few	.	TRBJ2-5	TGTGCCGTCCTCGGGCGGGACGGCGAGACCCAGTACTTC	CAVLGRDGETQYF
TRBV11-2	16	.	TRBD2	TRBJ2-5	TGTGCCAGCAGCTTACCAGCGGGAGTTGGTAGGGAGACCCAGTACTTC	CASSLPAGVGRETQYF
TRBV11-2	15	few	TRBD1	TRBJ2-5	TGTGCCAGCAGCCAATCGGGACAGCGCGGAGAGACCCAGTACTTC	CASSQSGQRGETQYF
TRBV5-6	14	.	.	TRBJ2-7	TGTGCCAGCAGCTTTTACACCAGCTCCTACGAGCAGTACTTC	CASSFYTSSYEQYF
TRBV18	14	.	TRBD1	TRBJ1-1	TGTGCCAGCTCCCAGGGGGGCCCGAGGACTGAAGCTTTCTTT	CASSQGGPRTEAFF
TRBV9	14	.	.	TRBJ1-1	TGTGCCAGCAGACTCCGGTCGGAAAACACTGAAGCTTTCTTT	CASRLRSENTEAFF
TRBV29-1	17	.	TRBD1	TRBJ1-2	TGCAGCGTTGTTCCCATTCCGGACAGGGGTTTTCTCTATGGCTACACCTTC	CSVVPIPDRGFLYGYTF
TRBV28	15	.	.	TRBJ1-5	TGTGCCAGCAGTTTATGGGGAGGTAGCAATCAGCCCCAGCATTTT	CASSLWGGSNQPQHF
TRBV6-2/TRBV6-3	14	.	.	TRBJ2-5	TGTGCCAGCAGTCCGACTACCTTTCAAGAGACCCAGTACTTC	CASSPTTFQETQYF
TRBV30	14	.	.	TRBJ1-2	TGTGCCTTTCCCAAAGGGGGGCGGGACTATGGCTACACCTTC	CAFPKGGRDYGYTF
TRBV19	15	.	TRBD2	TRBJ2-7	TGTGCCAGCGGAAGGCTAGCGGGAGGGTTTTACGAGCAGTACTTC	CASGRLAGGFYEQYF
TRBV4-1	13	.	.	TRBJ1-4	TGCGCCAGCAGCATGTGGAGAGGGGAAAAACTGTTTTTT	CASSMWRGEKLFF
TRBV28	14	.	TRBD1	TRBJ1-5	TGTGCCAGCAGACATGGGACAGGGTCTCAGCCCCAGCATTTT	CASRHGTGSQPQHF
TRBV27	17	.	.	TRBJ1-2	TGTGCCAGCACTCCAGGCTCGGGGGTTAGTAGGGCTTATGGCTACACCTTC	CASTPGSGVSRAYGYTF
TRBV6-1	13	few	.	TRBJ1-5	TGTGCCAGCAGTGAATGGGGGGGTCAGCCCCAGCATTTT	CASSEWGGQPQHF
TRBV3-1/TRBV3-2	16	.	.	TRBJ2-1	TGTGCCAGCAGCCAAGCCCCCGGGCTCTTTATTAATGAGCAGTTCTTC	CASSQAPGLFINEQFF
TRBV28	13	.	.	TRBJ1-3	TGTGCCAGCAGCCCGCGGAGTGGAAACACCATATATTTT	CASSPRSGNTIYF
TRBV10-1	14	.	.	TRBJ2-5	TGCGCCAGCATGAGGAAAAGGGGTCAAGAGACCCAGTACTTC	CASMRKRGQETQYF
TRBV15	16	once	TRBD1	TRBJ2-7	TGTGCCACCAGCAGAGATCGGCACAGGGGAGACTACGAGCAGTACTTC	CATSRDRHRGDYEQYF
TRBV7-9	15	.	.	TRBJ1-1	TGTGCCAGCAGATCAGGGGCTGTAGGGAACACTGAAGCTTTCTTT	CASRSGAVGNTEAFF
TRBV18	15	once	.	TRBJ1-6	TGTGCCAGCTCACCACTGGGGTCAGAGAATTCACCCCTCCACTTT	CASSPLGSENSPLHF
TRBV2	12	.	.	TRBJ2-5	TGTGCCATCGCAGGGAAGCGAGAGACCCAGTACTTC	CAIAGKRETQYF
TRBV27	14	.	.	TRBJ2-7	TGTGCCAGCAGTTTCGGGCAGGGCTCCTACGAGCAGTACTTC	CASSFGQGSYEQYF
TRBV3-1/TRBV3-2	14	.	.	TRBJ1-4	TGTGCCAGCAGCCACGGACAGAACCTATTAAAACTGTTTTTT	CASSHGQNLLKLFF